This T cell receptor beta chain was captured by sequencing in a study of T cell changes during pregnancy in multiple sclerosis. This clone was picked up one time. V was pared by 2 bases and J by 6 bases, with 4 bases of the junction left unmatched. Germline CDR1 LGHNA, CDR2 YNFKEQ. CDR3 size: 15 residues. Data came from immunoSEQ multiplex PCR; TCRdb stores just in-frame clones and leaves some out. The data show 60,000 to 80,000 clones, approximately 91% seen once. This sequence was found in a female donor with multiple sclerosis, enrolled in a pregnancy study. This chain joins TRBV4-2 and TRBJ1-2; 12 nucleotides line up with TRBD1. Material: peripheral blood, obtained before pregnancy. CDR3: CASSQPGQGADGYTF. CDR3 nucleotides: TGTGCCAGCAGCCAACCGGGACAGGGGGCTGATGGCTACACCTTC.